Listed here are 23 T cell receptor beta chains from one sample, sequenced in a study of molecular identifiers for immune sequencing clone quantification. TCRdb ran MiXCR on the PCR reads and lists one entry per CDR3 protein. The repertoire holds hundreds of thousands of distinct CDR3 sequences, 15% to 20% seen once, with roughly 0.9% in the top ten. The source material was naive CD8+ T cells from blood, with Jurkat cell RNA spiked in. Specified subset: FACS-sorted CD8+CD4-CCR7+CD45RA+ naive T cells. The receptors shown here come from a human donor in good health. Some libraries in this study had Jurkat cell RNA spiked in.

The rearrangement uses TRBV20-1 and TRBJ2-1; maybe TRBD1 (6 bases). The CDR3 loop spans 14 amino acids. V was clipped by 0 bases and J by 4 bases, with 10 bases between them. Germline values: CDR1 DFQATT, CDR2 SNEGSKA (reference sequence). CDR3 sequence: CSARETGTYNEQFF. The CDR3 DNA sequence: TGCAGTGCTAGAGAAACAGGGACGTACAATGAGCAGTTCTTC.

Comments on this clonotype: The junction departs from germline at one end; a sequencing error may be responsible. V usage is TRBV9 and J usage is TRBJ2-7, with TRBD2 as a possible D gene (6 bases). The CDR3 contains 14 residues. Germline V gene data show CDR1 as SGDLS and CDR2 as YYNGEE. The CDR3 region is CGSSSSVSSYEQYF. The CDR3, as DNA: TGTGGCAGCAGCTCTAGCGTGAGCTCCTACGAGCAGTACTTC.

In this sample, this clonotype turned up many times. J is TRBJ2-4 and V is TRBV24-1; tentatively, D is TRBD2 (6 bases). Between the trimmed V and J ends, which lost 6 bases and 13 bases, there was a span of 21 bases. Germline CDR1 reads KGHDR; CDR2 reads SFDVKD. CDR3 length equals 14 residues. The DNA for the CDR3 is TGTGCCACCAGTTCCCGGGGGACTGAGTATCCGCAGTACTTC. This translates into CATSSRGTEYPQYF.

The chain links TRBV3-1 to TRBJ1-1, with 11 bases identical to TRBD1. Unmatched junction bases numbered 7, after V lost 3 bases and J lost 7 bases. The CDR3 loop spans 15 amino acids. Germline CDR1 LGHDT, CDR2 YNNKEL (reference sequence). DNA of the CDR3: TGTGCCAGCAGCCACCGGACAGGGGGCGTTGGTGAAGCTTTCTTT. Encoded protein: CASSHRTGGVGEAFF.

V gene TRBV19 combines with J gene TRBJ1-6, with 8 bases fitting TRBD1. CDR3 length equals 13 residues. The germline gives CDR1 LNHDA, CDR2 SQIVND (reference sequence). The V gene end was trimmed by 6 bases and the J gene end by 10 bases; junction bases not matched to a gene: 5. The CDR3 is CASSMQGASPLHF. CDR3 nucleotide sequence: TGTGCCAGTAGCATGCAGGGGGCCTCACCCCTCCACTTT.

This clonotype has a single count. Possible read error: a much larger clone is one base away. The chain is built from TRBV4-1 and TRBJ1-6; D is perhaps TRBD1 (6 bases). Germline V lookup: CDR1 MGHRA, CDR2 YSYEKL. Trimming left V 7 bases short and J 11 bases short, with 12 bases between. CDR3 length: 12 amino acids. In DNA form, the CDR3 reads TGCGCCAGCAACACAGGGAATCCACCCCTCCACTTT. It specifies CASNTGNPPLHF.

Many counts were recorded for this clonotype. The rearrangement joins TRBV6-2 or TRBV6-3 to TRBJ2-7; no reliable D call. The CDR3 sequence is 15 residues long. V was cut by 2 bases and J by 0 bases, with 11 bases left in between. Germline values: CDR1 MNHEY, CDR2 SVGEGT. This chain's CDR3 is CASSYGPKHSYEQYF. The CDR3 DNA is TGTGCCAGCAGTTACGGACCAAAGCACTCCTACGAGCAGTACTTC.

There are a few counts of this clonotype. The V and J genes are TRBV28 and TRBJ1-5; D is unclear. V was shortened by 3 bases and J by 6 bases, with 3 bases between the two germline ends. Germline V gene data show CDR1 as MDHEN and CDR2 as SYDVKM. There are 11 residues in the CDR3. CDR3 sequence: CASSFRQPQHF. In DNA, the CDR3 is TGTGCCAGCAGTTTCCGTCAGCCCCAGCATTTT.

On this clonotype: A clone one base away is much larger, so this may be a read error. The chain employs TRBV12-3 or TRBV12-4 and TRBJ2-5; D gene uncertain. The CDR3 extends over 14 amino acids. The CDR3 coding sequence is TGTGCCAGCAGTTTAAAGGCTAGTCAAGAGGCCCAGTACTTC. Amino acids: CASSLKASQEAQYF.

Worth noting for this clonotype: The missing conserved phenylalanine or tryptophan at the end of this CDR3 makes a read error likely. The CDR3 is CASSYVGGNTEAFL. The CDR3 bases are TGTGCCAGCAGTTACGTGGGGGGGAACACTGAAGCTTTCCTT. This chain links TRBV6-5 with TRBJ1-1; D perhaps matches TRBD1 (5 bases). V lost 2 bases and J lost 1, with 8 bases in between. The CDR3 runs to 14 residues. Germline CDR1 reads MNHEY; CDR2 reads SVGAGI.

This chain links TRBV19 with TRBJ1-1; maybe TRBD1 (6 bases). Germline V lookup: CDR1 LNHDA, CDR2 SQIVND (reference sequence). V was cut by 3 bases and J by 5 bases, with 16 bases left in between. The CDR3 extends over 15 amino acids. The CDR3 DNA reads TGTGCCAGTAGTATGGGGGAGAGGGGGGTGACTGAAGCTTTCTTT. Amino acids: CASSMGERGVTEAFF.

The sample holds many counts of this clonotype. The chain recombines TRBV4-3 with TRBJ2-1, with a possible D match to TRBD1 (6 bases). Germline loops: CDR1 LGHNA, CDR2 YSLEER. V was pared by 4 bases and J by 0 bases, with 13 bases between. The CDR3 consists of 16 residues. CDR3 in DNA: TGCGCCAGCAGCCGAGACAGGAGCTTCTCCTACAATGAGCAGTTCTTC. Translating gives CASSRDRSFSYNEQFF.

This clonotype was recorded a few times. The V call is TRBV5-1, the J call TRBJ2-1; D ambiguous. The CDR3 covers 13 residues. The V gene lost 0 bases and the J gene lost 5 bases, with 6 bases spanning the gap. Germline-derived CDR1 and CDR2 are SGHRS and YFSETQ. The DNA for the CDR3 is TGCGCCAGCAGCTTGGGGGCGAACAATGAGCAGTTCTTC. Protein sequence: CASSLGANNEQFF.

This clonotype came up a few times. The chain couples TRBV29-1 to TRBJ2-7; TRBD2 agrees at 8 bases. CDR1 is SQVTM and CDR2 is ANQGSEA in the germline V gene. Trimming removed 2 bases from V and 4 bases from J; junction bases left unmatched: 10. This CDR3 has 15 amino acids. The CDR3 DNA is TGCAGCGTTGAACTCAATTCGGGACTAGATTACGAGCAGTACTTC. Its translation is CSVELNSGLDYEQYF.

Points on this clonotype: A much larger clone lies one base from this, so it may be a read error. The rearrangement uses TRBV19 and TRBJ1-5, with a weak D call TRBD1 (5 bases). The length of the CDR3 is 16 residues. Germline values: CDR1 LNHDA, CDR2 SQIVND (reference sequence). The CDR3 nucleotides are TGTGCCTGTAGTATATGGGGGGATTATAGCAATCAGCCCCAGCATTTT. Translating gives CACSIWGDYSNQPQHF.

This clonotype was picked up many times. This chain uses TRBV14 with TRBJ2-5, with D unclear. This CDR3 spans 17 amino acids. V was pared by 0 bases and J by 2 bases, with 16 bases between. From germline, CDR1 is SGHDN and CDR2 FVKESK. The CDR3 reads CASSQDWSRDVQETQYF. The CDR3 nucleotides read TGTGCCAGCAGCCAAGATTGGTCTAGAGATGTACAAGAGACCCAGTACTTC. Based on the CDR3 plus reference TRBV14 and TRBJ2-5, the full variable domain is EAGVTQFPSHSVIEKGQTVTLRCDPISGHDNLYWYRRVMGKEIKFLLHFVKESKQDESGMPNNRFLAERTGGTYSTLKVQPAELEDSGVYFCASSQDWSRDVQETQYFGPGTRLLVL.

This clonotype was recorded once. No conserved phenylalanine or tryptophan is present at the end of the CDR3, so a read error is the likely explanation. Here the CDR3 reads CASSTGPTYEQYI. The CDR3, as DNA: TGCGCCAGCAGCACTGGACCCACCTACGAGCAGTACATC. The V gene is TRBV5-1, the J gene TRBJ2-7; no clear D. Germline loops: CDR1 SGHRS, CDR2 YFSETQ. The CDR3 runs 13 residues. Trimming left V 4 bases short and J 2 bases short, with 10 bases between.

The table lists this clonotype with a few counts. This chain links TRBV7-3 with TRBJ2-1, with D unresolved. The V gene's germline CDR1 is SGHTA and CDR2 FQGTGA. V shed 5 bases and J shed 0 bases, with 11 bases lying between them. The CDR3 consists of 15 residues. CDR3 nucleotide sequence: TGTGCCAGCAGCGCACACGGAAGCTCCTACAATGAGCAGTTCTTC. Its translation is CASSAHGSSYNEQFF.

This clonotype was detected a few times. The chain uses TRBV15 and TRBJ1-6; TRBD1 is a possible D gene (5 bases). V was cut by 5 bases and J by 9 bases, with 29 bases left in between. This CDR3 is 19 amino acids long. Looked up from germline, CDR1 is LNHNV and CDR2 is YYDKDF (reference sequence). The CDR3 spells CATSPKRPDRAIIRSPLHF. For the CDR3, the DNA is TGTGCCACCAGCCCCAAGAGACCCGACAGAGCTATAATTCGTTCACCCCTCCACTTT. Full variable domain (remainder filled in from reference TRBV15 and TRBJ1-6): DAMVIQNPRYQVTQFGKPVTLSCSQTLNHNVMYWYQQKSSQAPKLLFHYYDKDFNNEADTPDNFQSRRPNTSFCFLDIRSPGLGDTAMYLCATSPKRPDRAIIRSPLHFGNGTRLTVT.

Many counts were recorded for this clonotype. The chain employs TRBV7-9 and TRBJ1-4; the D gene is possibly TRBD1 (5 bases). Trimming stripped 5 bases from V and 0 bases from J, with 13 bases between. Germline loops: CDR1 SEHNR, CDR2 FQNEAQ (reference sequence). This CDR3 spans 16 amino acids. The CDR3 bases are TGTGCCAGCAGCCAGACAGTTCCCCCAACTAATGAAAAACTGTTTTTT. Amino acids: CASSQTVPPTNEKLFF.

In this sample, this clonotype turned up a few times. V and J are TRBV10-2 and TRBJ1-1, with D unclear. The CDR3 totals 11 residues. Between the trimmed V and J ends, which lost 8 bases and 4 bases, there was a span of 8 bases. Germline assignment: CDR1 WSHSY and CDR2 SAAADI. CDR3 DNA: TGCGCCAGCCTCCTTAGCACTGAAGCTTTCTTT. This encodes CASLLSTEAFF.

A note on this clonotype: A much larger clone sits a single nucleotide away, making a read error possible. The CDR3 sequence: CASSWSGRGTDTQYF. CDR3 DNA: TGTGCCAGTTCTTGGAGTGGCAGGGGCACAGATACGCAGTATTTT. The rearrangement joins TRBV7-6 to TRBJ2-3; tentative D call: TRBD1 (5 bases). Trimming left V 9 bases short and J 1 base short, with 17 bases between. Germline V CDR1 and CDR2: SGHVS, FNYEAQ. The CDR3 length is 15 residues.

About this clonotype: A read error is possible here, since a much larger clone lies one base away. V gene TRBV20-1 combines with J gene TRBJ1-6; tentatively, D is TRBD1 (5 bases). Per germline, CDR1 DFQATT and CDR2 SNEGSKA (reference sequence). The CDR3 sequence is 16 residues long. The CDR3 spells CSAREEGSSCNSPLHF. The CDR3 DNA sequence: TGCAGTGCTAGAGAAGAGGGGAGCTCCTGTAATTCACCCCTCCACTTT.